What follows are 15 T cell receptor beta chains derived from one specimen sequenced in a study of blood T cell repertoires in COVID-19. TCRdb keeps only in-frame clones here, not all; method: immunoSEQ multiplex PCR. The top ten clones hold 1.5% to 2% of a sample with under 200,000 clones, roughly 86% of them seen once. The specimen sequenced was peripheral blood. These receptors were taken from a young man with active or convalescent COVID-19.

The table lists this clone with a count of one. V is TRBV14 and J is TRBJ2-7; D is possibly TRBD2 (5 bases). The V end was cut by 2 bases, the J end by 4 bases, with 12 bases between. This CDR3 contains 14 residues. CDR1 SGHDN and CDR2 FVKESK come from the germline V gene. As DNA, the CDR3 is TGTGCCAGCAGCCAATTGAAGGGAGTTTACGAGCAGTACTTC. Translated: CASSQLKGVYEQYF.

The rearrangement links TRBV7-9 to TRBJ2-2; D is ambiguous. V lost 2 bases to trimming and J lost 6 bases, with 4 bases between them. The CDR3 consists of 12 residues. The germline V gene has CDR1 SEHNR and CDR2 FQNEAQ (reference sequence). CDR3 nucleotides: TGTGCCAGCAGCTTACGGTCCGGGGAGCTGTTTTTT. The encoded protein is CASSLRSGELFF.

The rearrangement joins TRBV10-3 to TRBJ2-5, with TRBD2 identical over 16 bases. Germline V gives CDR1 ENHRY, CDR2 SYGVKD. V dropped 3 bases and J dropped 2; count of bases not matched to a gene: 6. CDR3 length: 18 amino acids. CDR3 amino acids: CAISDGTSGRAWQETQYF. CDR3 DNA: TGTGCCATCAGTGACGGGACTAGCGGGAGGGCGTGGCAAGAGACCCAGTACTTC.

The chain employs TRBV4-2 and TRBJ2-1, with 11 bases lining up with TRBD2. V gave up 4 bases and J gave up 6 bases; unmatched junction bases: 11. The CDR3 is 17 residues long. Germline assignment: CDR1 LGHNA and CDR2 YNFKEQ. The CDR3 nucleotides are TGTGCCAGCAGCCTCAGAGGGGCTAGCGGGAGGTCCAATGAGCAGTTCTTC. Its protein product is CASSLRGASGRSNEQFF.

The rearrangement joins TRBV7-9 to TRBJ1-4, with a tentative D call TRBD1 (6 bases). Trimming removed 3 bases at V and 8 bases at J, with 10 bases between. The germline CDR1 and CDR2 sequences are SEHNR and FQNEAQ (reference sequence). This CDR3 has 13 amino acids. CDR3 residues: CASSFPGVEKLFF. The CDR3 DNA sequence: TGTGCCAGCAGCTTCCCAGGGGTCGAAAAACTGTTTTTT.

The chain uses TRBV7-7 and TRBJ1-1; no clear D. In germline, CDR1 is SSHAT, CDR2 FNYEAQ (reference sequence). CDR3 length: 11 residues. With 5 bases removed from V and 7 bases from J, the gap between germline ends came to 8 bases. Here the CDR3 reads CASSPPGEAFF. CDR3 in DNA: TGTGCCAGCAGCCCGCCCGGTGAAGCTTTCTTT.

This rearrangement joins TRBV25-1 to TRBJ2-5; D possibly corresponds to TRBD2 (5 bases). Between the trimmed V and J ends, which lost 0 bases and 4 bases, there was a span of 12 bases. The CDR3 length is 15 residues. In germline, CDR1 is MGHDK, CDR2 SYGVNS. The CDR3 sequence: CASSEYEGVGETQYF. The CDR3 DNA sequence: TGTGCCAGCAGTGAATATGAGGGAGTGGGAGAGACCCAGTACTTC.

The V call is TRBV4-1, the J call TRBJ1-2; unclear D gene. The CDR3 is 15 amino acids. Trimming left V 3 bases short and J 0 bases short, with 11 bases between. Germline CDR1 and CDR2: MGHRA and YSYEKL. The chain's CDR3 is CASSQHRDTNYGYTF. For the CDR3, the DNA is TGCGCCAGCAGCCAGCACCGGGATACTAACTATGGCTACACCTTC.

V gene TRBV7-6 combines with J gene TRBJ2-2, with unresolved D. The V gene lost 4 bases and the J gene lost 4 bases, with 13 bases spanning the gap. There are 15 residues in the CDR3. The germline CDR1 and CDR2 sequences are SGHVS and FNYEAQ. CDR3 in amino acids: CASSSSRLGTGELFF. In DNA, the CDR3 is TGTGCCAGCAGCTCATCGAGGTTAGGCACCGGGGAGCTGTTTTTT.

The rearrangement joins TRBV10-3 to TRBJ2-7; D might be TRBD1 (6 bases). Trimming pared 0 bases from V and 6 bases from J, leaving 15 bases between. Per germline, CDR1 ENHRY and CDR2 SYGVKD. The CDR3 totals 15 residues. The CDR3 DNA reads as TGTGCCATCAGTGAGTCGGAAGGGGGTATTGGCGAGCAGTACTTC. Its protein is CAISESEGGIGEQYF.

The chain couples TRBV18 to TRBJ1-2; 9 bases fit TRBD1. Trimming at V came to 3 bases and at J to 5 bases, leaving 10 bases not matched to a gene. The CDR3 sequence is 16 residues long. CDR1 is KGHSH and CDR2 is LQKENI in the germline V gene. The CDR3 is CASSPSQGAPRYGYTF. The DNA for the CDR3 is TGTGCCAGCTCACCGTCACAGGGGGCGCCCCGGTATGGCTACACCTTC.

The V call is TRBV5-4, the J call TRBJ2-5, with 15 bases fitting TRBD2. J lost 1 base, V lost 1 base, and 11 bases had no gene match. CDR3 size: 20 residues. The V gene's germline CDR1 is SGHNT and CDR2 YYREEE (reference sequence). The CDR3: CASSLYHGTSGGKLQETQYF. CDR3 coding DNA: TGTGCCAGCAGCTTGTACCATGGGACTAGCGGGGGGAAACTCCAAGAGACCCAGTACTTC.

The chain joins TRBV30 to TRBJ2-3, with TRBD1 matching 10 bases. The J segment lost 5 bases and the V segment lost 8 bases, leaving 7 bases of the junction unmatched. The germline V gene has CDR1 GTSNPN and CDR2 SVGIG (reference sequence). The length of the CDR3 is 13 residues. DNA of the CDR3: TGTGCCATGGGCCGGACAGGGGGAGATACGCAGTATTTT. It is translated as CAMGRTGGDTQYF.

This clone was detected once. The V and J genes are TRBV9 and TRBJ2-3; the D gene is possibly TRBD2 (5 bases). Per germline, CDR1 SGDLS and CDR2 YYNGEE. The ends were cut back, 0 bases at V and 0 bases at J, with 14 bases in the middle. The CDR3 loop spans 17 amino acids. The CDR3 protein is CASSVGGRALSTDTQYF. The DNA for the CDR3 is TGTGCCAGCAGCGTAGGTGGGCGGGCTCTTAGCACAGATACGCAGTATTTT. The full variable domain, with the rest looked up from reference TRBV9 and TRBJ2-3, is DSGVTQTPKHLITATGQRVTLRCSPRSGDLSVYWYQQSLDQGLQFLIQYYNGEERAKGNILERFSAQQFPDLHSELNLSSLELGDSALYFCASSVGGRALSTDTQYFGPGTRLTVL.

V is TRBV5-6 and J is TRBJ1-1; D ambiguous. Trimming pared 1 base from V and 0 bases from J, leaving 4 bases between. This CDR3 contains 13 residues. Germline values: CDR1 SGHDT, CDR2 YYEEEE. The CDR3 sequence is CASSLRLNTEAFF. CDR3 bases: TGTGCCAGCAGCTTGCGGTTGAACACTGAAGCTTTCTTT.